The 4 T cell receptor beta chains below come from one sample, sequenced in a study of T-cell reconstitution after alpha-beta-depleted transplantation in children. The TCRbeta library incorporated unique molecular identifiers. TCRdb re-analysed the PCR reads in MiXCR, keeping a single row per CDR3 protein. In the table there are roughly 120,000 distinct CDR3 sequences, roughly 23% of which are singletons. The specimen was PBMCs, mostly from graft donor cells, collected 180 days after TCRalphabeta/CD19-depleted stem cell transplant. These receptors originate from a male patient aged 2-15 years who had a stem cell transplant for chronic granulomatous disease, so the T cells may come from the graft donor.

This clonotype has ten or more counts. This chain connects TRBV7-2 to TRBJ2-7; no clear D. Germline values: CDR1 SGHTA, CDR2 FQGNSA. CDR3 length: 15 residues. V lost 3 bases and J 3 bases, leaving 15 bases between the germline ends. Here the CDR3 DNA reads TGTGCCAGCAGCTTGCTGGATATGGCCGGCTACGAGCAGTACTTC. Translating gives CASSLLDMAGYEQYF.

This clonotype was counted ten times or more. The CDR3 nucleotides are TGTGCCAGCTCAGACGGAGGCGAGCAGTACTTC. Translating it yields CASSDGGEQYF. This chain joins TRBV18 and TRBJ2-7; maybe TRBD2 (5 bases). Germline CDR1 KGHSH, CDR2 LQKENI. There are 11 residues in the CDR3. With 5 bases removed from V and 6 bases from J, the gap between germline ends came to 8 bases.

This clonotype was picked up many times. The chain couples TRBV6-1 to TRBJ2-7; 11 nucleotides match TRBD1. The germline gives CDR1 MNHNS, CDR2 SASEGT. CDR3 length equals 16 residues. V trimming: 8 bases; J trimming: 4 bases; junction bases outside the gene matches: 13. CDR3 region: CASRPSWTGGVYEQYF. In DNA, the CDR3 is TGTGCCAGCCGCCCGTCCTGGACAGGGGGCGTATACGAGCAGTACTTC.

In this sample, this clonotype turned up many times. The chain joins TRBV5-1 to TRBJ2-5, with D unresolved. Germline CDR1 and CDR2: SGHRS and YFSETQ. Trimming left V 4 bases short and J 6 bases short, with 7 bases between. This CDR3 has 11 residues. The CDR3 DNA sequence: TGCGCCAGCAGCGACGAGAAGACCCAGTACTTC. It codes for CASSDEKTQYF. Full variable domain (rest looked up from reference TRBV5-1 and TRBJ2-5): KAGVTQTPRYLIKTRGQQVTLSCSPISGHRSVSWYQQTPGQGLQFLFEYFSETQRNKGNFPGRFSGRQFSNSRSEMNVSTLELGDSALYLCASSDEKTQYFGPGTRLLVL.